Following are 15 T cell receptor beta chains from one sample sequenced in a study of shared clonotypes between healthy human individuals. Libraries were prepared by immunoSEQ multiplex PCR; TCRdb keeps only in-frame clonotypes and omits some of them. This sample has more than 1,200,000 clones, with around 98.5% found just once. The sample consisted of naive CD4+ T cells sorted from blood. Noted subset: CD45RA+ positively selected. These receptors all stem from a man aged 25 to 40 in good health.

The chain recombines TRBV7-2 with TRBJ2-6; unclear D gene. Germline loops: CDR1 SGHTA, CDR2 FQGNSA. The ends were cut back, 2 bases at V and 7 bases at J, with 12 bases in the middle. The CDR3 consists of 15 residues. DNA for the CDR3: TGTGCCAGCAGCTTACAGGTCGCAGGAGCCAACGTCCTGACTTTC. Translation gives CASSLQVAGANVLTF.

J is TRBJ2-2 and V is TRBV7-3, with 9 bases identical to TRBD2. J lost 5 bases, V lost 5 bases, and 9 bases had no gene match. The germline V gene has CDR1 SGHTA and CDR2 FQGTGA. This CDR3 region has 16 residues. The CDR3 here is CASSRNSGSSTGELFF. The CDR3 coding sequence is TGTGCCAGCAGCCGAAATAGCGGGAGCAGTACCGGGGAGCTGTTTTTT.

The chain links TRBV27 to TRBJ2-5; the D gene is possibly TRBD2 (7 bases). The CDR3 is made up of 11 amino acids. V lost 11 bases and J lost 4, with 11 bases in between. CDR1 and CDR2 from the germline V gene are MNHEY and SMNVEV (reference sequence). The CDR3 DNA reads TGTGCCGGCGGGGGCGGAGAGACCCAGTACTTC. Translated: CAGGGGETQYF.

The V gene is TRBV28, the J gene TRBJ1-1, with 7 bases fitting TRBD1. Germline V gene data show CDR1 as MDHEN and CDR2 as SYDVKM. CDR3 length equals 16 residues. The J segment lost 4 bases and the V segment lost 4 bases, leaving 12 bases of the junction unmatched. The CDR3 nucleotides are TGTGCCAGCAGTTCGCCGGGGGACAGAGCCGGCACTGAAGCTTTCTTT. As protein: CASSSPGDRAGTEAFF.

The chain combines TRBV18 with TRBJ1-1; D not resolved. Trimming removed 2 bases from V and 0 bases from J, with 16 bases in between. This CDR3 is 17 amino acids long. Per the germline V gene, CDR1 is KGHSH and CDR2 is LQKENI. The DNA for the CDR3 is TGTGCCAGCTCACCAAATTGGGCAGTGGGTTTGAACACTGAAGCTTTCTTT. Amino acids: CASSPNWAVGLNTEAFF.

As regards this clone: At the DNA level, this CDR3 is encoded by other sequences in the same sample as well. This rearrangement joins TRBV27 to TRBJ1-2; D remains unclear. Germline assignment: CDR1 MNHEY and CDR2 SMNVEV (reference sequence). There are 13 residues in the CDR3. V dropped 0 bases and J dropped 2 bases, with 4 bases sitting between them. The CDR3 DNA reads TGTGCCAGCAGTTTATCGTTGAACTATGGCTACACCTTC. This encodes CASSLSLNYGYTF.

The rearrangement joins TRBV6-6 to TRBJ2-2; D may be TRBD2 (6 bases). V gave up 7 bases and J gave up 3 bases, with 12 bases separating them. The CDR3 length is 14 residues. Germline V CDR1 and CDR2: MNHNY, SVGAGI (reference sequence). DNA of the CDR3: TGTGCCAGCACCCGGGGGAGTTACACCGGGGAGCTGTTTTTT. Translation gives CASTRGSYTGELFF.

This clone was observed a single time. The rearrangement uses TRBV5-6 and TRBJ1-4, with D unclear. The CDR3 covers 17 residues. Germline values: CDR1 SGHDT, CDR2 YYEEEE. Trimming cost V 3 bases and J 4 bases, with 19 bases left between them. The chain's CDR3 is CASSSSWVIGFNEKLFF. The CDR3 DNA sequence: TGTGCCAGCAGCTCCTCTTGGGTTATAGGGTTTAATGAAAAACTGTTTTTT.

V is TRBV29-1 and J is TRBJ2-1, with 7 bases lining up with TRBD1. The CDR3 totals 14 residues. V lost 6 bases, J lost 0 bases, and 5 bases stayed unmatched. CDR1 is SQVTM and CDR2 is ANQGSEA in the germline V gene. CDR3 protein: CSVLTGPSYNEQFF. DNA for the CDR3: TGCAGCGTCCTGACAGGGCCCTCCTACAATGAGCAGTTCTTC.

The gene calls are TRBV15 and TRBJ2-7; 8 nucleotides agree with TRBD2. V shed 4 bases, J shed 5 bases, and the junction held 7 bases outside the gene matches. CDR3 length equals 14 residues. The germline V gene encodes CDR1 LNHNV and CDR2 YYDKDF (reference sequence). This CDR3 is CATSIDGRVDEQYF. The CDR3 coding sequence is TGTGCCACCAGCATTGACGGGAGGGTTGACGAGCAGTACTTC.

The chain couples TRBV2 to TRBJ2-2; unclear D gene. The CDR3 spans 11 residues. CDR1 SNHLY and CDR2 FYNNEI come from the germline V gene. V lost 7 bases to trimming and J lost 2 bases, with 2 bases between them. The CDR3 protein is CASINTGELFF. As DNA, the CDR3 is TGTGCCAGCATCAACACCGGGGAGCTGTTTTTT. The full variable domain, completed using reference TRBV2 and TRBJ2-2, is EPEVTQTPSHQVTQMGQEVILRCVPISNHLYFYWYRQILGQKVEFLVSFYNNEISEKSEIFDDQFSVERPDGSNFTLKIRSTKLEDSAMYFCASINTGELFFGEGSRLTVL.

The V and J genes are TRBV6-5 and TRBJ2-3; no definite D call. Trimming took off 2 bases at V and 3 bases at J, with 12 bases between the two ends. The CDR3 consists of 15 residues. The germline gives CDR1 MNHEY, CDR2 SVGAGI. The CDR3 spells CASSYLPVPTDTQYF. CDR3 coding DNA: TGTGCCAGCAGTTACCTTCCGGTTCCGACAGATACGCAGTATTTT.

This chain links TRBV5-1 with TRBJ2-1, with a weak D call TRBD2 (6 bases). Germline-derived CDR1 and CDR2 are SGHRS and YFSETQ. V was clipped by 1 base and J by 7 bases, with 18 bases between them. The CDR3 consists of 16 residues. The CDR3 reads CASSLYSGRVGNEQFF. CDR3 bases: TGCGCCAGCAGCTTGTACAGCGGGCGTGTAGGGAATGAGCAGTTCTTC.

In its sample, this clone was seen once. Other DNA sequences within the sample encode an identical CDR3. The chain couples TRBV9 to TRBJ2-1; TRBD2 agrees at 10 bases. V gave up 4 bases and J gave up 1 base; unmatched junction bases: 2. The CDR3 covers 15 residues. Germline values: CDR1 SGDLS, CDR2 YYNGEE. CDR3: CASSPTSGSYNEQFF. In DNA form, the CDR3 reads TGTGCCAGCAGCCCGACTAGCGGGTCCTACAATGAGCAGTTCTTC.

The chain joins TRBV2 to TRBJ2-5; perhaps D is TRBD1 or TRBD2 (6 bases each). Germline loops: CDR1 SNHLY, CDR2 FYNNEI. With 6 bases removed from V and 4 bases from J, the gap between germline ends came to 15 bases. This CDR3 region has 14 residues. CDR3 sequence reads: CASRNGRGGETQYF. The CDR3 nucleotides are TGTGCCAGCAGAAACGGGAGAGGGGGAGAGACCCAGTACTTC.